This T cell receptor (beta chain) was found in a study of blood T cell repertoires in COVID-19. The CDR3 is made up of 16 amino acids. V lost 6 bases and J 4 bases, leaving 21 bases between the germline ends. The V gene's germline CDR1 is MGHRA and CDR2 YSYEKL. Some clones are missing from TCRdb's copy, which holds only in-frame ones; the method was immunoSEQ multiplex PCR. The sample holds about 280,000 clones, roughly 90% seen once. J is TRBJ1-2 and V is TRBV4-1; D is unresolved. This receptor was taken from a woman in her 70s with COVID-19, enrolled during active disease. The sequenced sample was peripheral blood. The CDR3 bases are TGCGCCAGCAGGGCCCCGGGGTCGGGTGGTGCCTATGGCTACACCTTC. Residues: CASRAPGSGGAYGYTF.